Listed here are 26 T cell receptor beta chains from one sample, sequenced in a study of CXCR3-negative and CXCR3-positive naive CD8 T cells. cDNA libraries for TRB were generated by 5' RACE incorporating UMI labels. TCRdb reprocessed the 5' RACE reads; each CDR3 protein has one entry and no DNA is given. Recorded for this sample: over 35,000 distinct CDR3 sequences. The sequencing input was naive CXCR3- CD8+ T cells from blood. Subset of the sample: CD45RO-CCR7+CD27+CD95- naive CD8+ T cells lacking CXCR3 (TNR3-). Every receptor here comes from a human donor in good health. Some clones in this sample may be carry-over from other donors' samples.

This chain's CDR3 is CSVEDPSSYNEQFF. The chain links TRBV29-1 to TRBJ2-1. The germline V gene encodes CDR1 SQVTM and CDR2 ANQGSEA. CDR3 length equals 14 residues.

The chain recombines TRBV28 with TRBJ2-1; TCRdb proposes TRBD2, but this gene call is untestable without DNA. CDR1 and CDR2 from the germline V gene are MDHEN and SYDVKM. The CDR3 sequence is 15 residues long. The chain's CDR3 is CASSHGLAGGDEQFF.

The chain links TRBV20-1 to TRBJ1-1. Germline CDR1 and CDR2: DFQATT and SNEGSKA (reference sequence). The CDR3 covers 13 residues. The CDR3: CSARGVTDTEAFF.

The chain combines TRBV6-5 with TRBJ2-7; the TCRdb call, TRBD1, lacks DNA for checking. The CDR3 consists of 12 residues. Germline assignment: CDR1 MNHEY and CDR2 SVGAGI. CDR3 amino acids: CASSYSGGEQYF.

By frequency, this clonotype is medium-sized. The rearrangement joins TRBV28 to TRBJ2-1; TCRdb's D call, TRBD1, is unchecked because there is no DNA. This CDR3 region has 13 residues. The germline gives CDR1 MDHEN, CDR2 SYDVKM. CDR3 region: CASSLRGYNEQFF.

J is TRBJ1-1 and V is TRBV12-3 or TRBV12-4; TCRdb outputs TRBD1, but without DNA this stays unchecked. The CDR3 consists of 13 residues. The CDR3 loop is CASKGQMNTEAFF.

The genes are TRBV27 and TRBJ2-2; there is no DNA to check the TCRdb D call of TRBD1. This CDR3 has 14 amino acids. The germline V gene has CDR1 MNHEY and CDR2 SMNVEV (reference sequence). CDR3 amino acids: CASSPLESTGELFF.

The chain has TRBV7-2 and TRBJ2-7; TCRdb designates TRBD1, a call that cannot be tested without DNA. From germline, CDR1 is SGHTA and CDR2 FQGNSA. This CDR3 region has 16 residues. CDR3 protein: CASSSGTGRDSYEQYF.

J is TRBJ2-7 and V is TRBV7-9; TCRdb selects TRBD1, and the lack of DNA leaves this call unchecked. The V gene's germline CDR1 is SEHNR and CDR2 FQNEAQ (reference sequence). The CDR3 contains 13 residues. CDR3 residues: CASSLTGYNEQYF.

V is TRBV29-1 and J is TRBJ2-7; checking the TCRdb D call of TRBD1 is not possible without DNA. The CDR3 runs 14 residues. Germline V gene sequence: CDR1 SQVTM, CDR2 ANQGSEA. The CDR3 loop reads CSVAPMRGTYEQYF.

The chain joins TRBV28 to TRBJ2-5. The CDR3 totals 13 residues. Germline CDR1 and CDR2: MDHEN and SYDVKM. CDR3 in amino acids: CASSLNDQETQYF.

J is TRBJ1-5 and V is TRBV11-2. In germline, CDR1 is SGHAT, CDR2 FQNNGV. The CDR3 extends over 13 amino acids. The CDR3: CASSLEADQPQHF. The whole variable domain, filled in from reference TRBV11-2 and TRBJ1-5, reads EAGVAQSPRYKIIEKRQSVAFWCNPISGHATLYWYQQILGQGPKLLIQFQNNGVVDDSQLPKDRFSAERLKGVDSTLKIQPAKLEDSAVYLCASSLEADQPQHFGDGTRLSIL.

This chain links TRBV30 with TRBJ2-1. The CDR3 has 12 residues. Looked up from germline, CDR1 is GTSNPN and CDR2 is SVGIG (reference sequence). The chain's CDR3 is CAWDSSYNEQFF.

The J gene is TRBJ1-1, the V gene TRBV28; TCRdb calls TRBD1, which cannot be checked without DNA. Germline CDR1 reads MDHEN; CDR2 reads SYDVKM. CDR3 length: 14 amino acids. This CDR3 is CASRYPGTEYEAFF.

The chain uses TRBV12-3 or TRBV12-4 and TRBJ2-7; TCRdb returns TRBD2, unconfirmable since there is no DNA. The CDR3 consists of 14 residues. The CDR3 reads CASSLLAGRYEQYF.

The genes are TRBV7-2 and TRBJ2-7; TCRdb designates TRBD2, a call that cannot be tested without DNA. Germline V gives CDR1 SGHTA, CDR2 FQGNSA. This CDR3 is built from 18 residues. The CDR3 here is CASNLAGTSGGHFYEQYF.

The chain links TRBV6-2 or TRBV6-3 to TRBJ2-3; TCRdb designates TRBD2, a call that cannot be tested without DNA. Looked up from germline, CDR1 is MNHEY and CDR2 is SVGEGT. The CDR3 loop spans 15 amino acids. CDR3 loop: CASSKAVSSTDTQYF.

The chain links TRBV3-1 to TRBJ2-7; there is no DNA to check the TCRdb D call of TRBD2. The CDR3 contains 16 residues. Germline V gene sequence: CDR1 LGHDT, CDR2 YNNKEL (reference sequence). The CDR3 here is CASSQDTGTGLYEQYF.

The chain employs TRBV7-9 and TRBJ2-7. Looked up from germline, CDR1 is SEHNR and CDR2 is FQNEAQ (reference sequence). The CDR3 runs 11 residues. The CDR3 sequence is CASSFTYEQYF.

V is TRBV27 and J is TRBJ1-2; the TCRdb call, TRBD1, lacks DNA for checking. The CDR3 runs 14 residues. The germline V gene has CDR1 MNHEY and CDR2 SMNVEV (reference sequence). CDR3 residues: CASSLFPRRDGYTF.

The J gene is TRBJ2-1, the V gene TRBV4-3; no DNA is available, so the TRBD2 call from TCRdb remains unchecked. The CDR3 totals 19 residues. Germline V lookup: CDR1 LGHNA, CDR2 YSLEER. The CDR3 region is CASSQDAWSGLAEDNEQFF.

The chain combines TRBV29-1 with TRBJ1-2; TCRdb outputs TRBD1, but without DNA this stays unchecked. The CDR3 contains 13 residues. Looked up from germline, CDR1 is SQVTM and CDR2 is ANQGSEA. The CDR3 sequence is CSVETDRDNGYTF. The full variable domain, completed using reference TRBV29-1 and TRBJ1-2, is SAVISQKPSRDICQRGTSLTIQCQVDSQVTMMFWYRQQPGQSLTLIATANQGSEATYESGFVIDKFPISRPNLTFSTLTVSNMSPEDSSIYLCSVETDRDNGYTFGSGTRLTVV.

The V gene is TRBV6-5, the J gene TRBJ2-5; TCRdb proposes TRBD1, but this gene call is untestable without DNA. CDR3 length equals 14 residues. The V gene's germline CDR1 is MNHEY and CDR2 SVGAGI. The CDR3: CASSTGVIQETQYF.

The CDR3 spells CASSEGPRGRVYEQYF. V is TRBV25-1 and J is TRBJ2-7; TCRdb's D call of TRBD1 is untestable without DNA. CDR1 is MGHDK, CDR2 SYGVNS, per germline. The CDR3 totals 16 residues.

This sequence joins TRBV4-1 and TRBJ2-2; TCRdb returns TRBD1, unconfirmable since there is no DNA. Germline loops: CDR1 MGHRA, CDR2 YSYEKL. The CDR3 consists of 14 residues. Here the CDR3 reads CASSQETGYGELFF.

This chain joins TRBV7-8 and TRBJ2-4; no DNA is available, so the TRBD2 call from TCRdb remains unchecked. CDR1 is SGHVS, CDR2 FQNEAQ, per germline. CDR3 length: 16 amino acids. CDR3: CASSLVGDEAKNIQYF.